This TCR beta chain came from a study of T cell changes during pregnancy in multiple sclerosis. This CDR3 region has 10 residues. V lost 7 bases and J lost 5, with 5 bases in between. Germline lookup yields CDR1 SNHLY and CDR2 FYNNEI. The protocol was immunoSEQ multiplex PCR, while the TCRdb copy is restricted to in-frame clones and leaves out a portion. The repertoire holds some 130,000 clones, approximately 96% seen once, with less than 0.55% in the top ten. The specimen was peripheral blood, collected after pregnancy. The gene calls are TRBV2 and TRBJ2-5; D remains ambiguous. The TCR comes from a female donor with multiple sclerosis, enrolled in a pregnancy study. The CDR3 region is CASTVETQYF. CDR3 DNA sequence: TGTGCCAGCACTGTGGAGACCCAGTACTTC.